The 30 T cell receptor beta chains below come from one sample, sequenced in a study of cytomegalovirus exposure and HLA in healthy donors. The PCR employed 60 Vbeta primers together with 13 Jbeta primers. This table comes from immunoSEQ multiplex PCR, and its TCRdb copy is limited to in-frame clones, with some not included. The repertoire holds about 200,000 clones, 80% to 90% seen once, with approximately 0.31% in the top ten. The specimen sequenced was PBMCs. Receptors originate from a woman aged 25 to 39 in good health and CMV-seronegative.

V usage is TRBV5-1 and J usage is TRBJ2-5, with D possibly TRBD1 on 5 matching bases. CDR3 length: 15 amino acids. Germline V gene data show CDR1 as SGHRS and CDR2 as YFSETQ. V was clipped by 4 bases and J by 0 bases, with 13 bases between them. In DNA, the CDR3 is TGCGCCAGCAGCGGACAAAACCTGTACCAAGAGACCCAGTACTTC. It yields the protein CASSGQNLYQETQYF.

This clone was seen a handful of times. This sequence joins TRBV5-8 and TRBJ2-7; TRBD1 aligns across 10 bases. V lost 4 bases to trimming and J lost 3 bases; unmatched junction nucleotides: 7. The V gene's germline CDR1 is SGHTS and CDR2 YDEGEE. The CDR3 extends over 15 amino acids. The CDR3 region has the DNA TGTGCCAGCAGCGGACCCCGGGACAGGGGCTACGAGCAGTACTTC. Protein: CASSGPRDRGYEQYF.

The chain combines TRBV5-1 with TRBJ2-3, with a weak D call TRBD2 (6 bases). CDR3 length equals 15 residues. The V gene lost 1 base and the J gene lost 2 bases, with 11 bases spanning the gap. In germline, CDR1 is SGHRS, CDR2 YFSETQ. CDR3 DNA sequence: TGCGCCAGCAGCTTGACTAGCCGATACACAGATACGCAGTATTTT. This codes for CASSLTSRYTDTQYF. Full variable domain (remainder filled in from reference TRBV5-1 and TRBJ2-3): KAGVTQTPRYLIKTRGQQVTLSCSPISGHRSVSWYQQTPGQGLQFLFEYFSETQRNKGNFPGRFSGRQFSNSRSEMNVSTLELGDSALYLCASSLTSRYTDTQYFGPGTRLTVL.

The rearrangement joins TRBV6-5 to TRBJ2-7; 9 bases are shared with TRBD1. The CDR3 length is 15 residues. The germline CDR1 and CDR2 sequences are MNHEY and SVGAGI. With 8 bases clipped from V and 3 bases from J, the junction kept 11 bases outside the gene matches. For the CDR3, the DNA is TGTGCCAGCGCCAGTCGGACAGGGGCCCGCTACGAGCAGTACTTC. It is translated as CASASRTGARYEQYF.

The chain links TRBV11-2 to TRBJ2-7; a possible D gene is TRBD1 (7 bases). Per germline, CDR1 SGHAT and CDR2 FQNNGV. V gave up 5 bases and J gave up 3 bases, with 14 bases separating them. The CDR3 contains 14 residues. The CDR3 loop is CASSLGGGFYEQYF. The CDR3 nucleotides are TGTGCCAGCAGCCTTGGAGGGGGCTTCTACGAGCAGTACTTC. The full variable domain, in which reference TRBV11-2 and TRBJ2-7 provide the parts outside the CDR3, is EAGVAQSPRYKIIEKRQSVAFWCNPISGHATLYWYQQILGQGPKLLIQFQNNGVVDDSQLPKDRFSAERLKGVDSTLKIQPAKLEDSAVYLCASSLGGGFYEQYFGPGTRLTVT.

This clone was picked up a small number of times. The chain uses TRBV2 and TRBJ2-1; 9 bases line up with TRBD1. Germline V gene sequence: CDR1 SNHLY, CDR2 FYNNEI. The CDR3 totals 15 residues. Trimming cost V 3 bases and J 2 bases; bases outside gene matches: 2. The CDR3 DNA is TGTGCCAGCAGTGATCGGGACAGGGCCTACAATGAGCAGTTCTTC. This encodes CASSDRDRAYNEQFF.

This clone has only a few counts. The chain carries TRBV7-3 and TRBJ2-2; no clear D. V lost 5 bases and J lost 1, with 2 bases in between. The CDR3 has 12 amino acids. Germline V lookup: CDR1 SGHTA, CDR2 FQGTGA. Here the CDR3 DNA reads TGTGCCAGCAGCCGGAACACCGGGGAGCTGTTTTTT. Translating gives CASSRNTGELFF. Using reference TRBV7-3 and TRBJ2-2 for the parts outside the CDR3, the full variable domain is GAGVSQTPSNKVTEKGKYVELRCDPISGHTALYWYRQSLGQGPEFLIYFQGTGAADDSGLPNDRFFAVRPEGSVSTLKIQRTERGDSAVYLCASSRNTGELFFGEGSRLTVL.

CDR3 sequence reads: CASSQVTGINEQFF. CDR3 bases: TGCGCCAGCAGCCAAGTGACGGGGATCAATGAGCAGTTCTTC. The V gene is TRBV4-1, the J gene TRBJ2-1, with TRBD2 as a possible D gene (5 bases). From germline, CDR1 is MGHRA and CDR2 YSYEKL. V lost 1 base, J lost 6 bases, and 10 bases lay in between. This CDR3 is 14 amino acids long.

Of note for this clone: The junction departs from the called germline gene at one end, perhaps through a read error. V gene TRBV4-1 combines with J gene TRBJ2-7; 7 nucleotides line up with TRBD1. From germline, CDR1 is MGHRA and CDR2 YSYEKL. This CDR3 has 16 amino acids. CDR3 amino acids: CASSHHQGVRNYEQYF. The CDR3, as DNA: TGTGCCAGCAGCCACCATCAGGGGGTCAGGAACTACGAGCAGTACTTC.

In its sample, this clone was seen once. The rearrangement joins TRBV19 to TRBJ2-2, with D uncertain. The CDR3 has 13 amino acids. CDR1 is LNHDA, CDR2 SQIVND, per germline (reference sequence). Trimming removed 5 bases at V and 4 bases at J, with 8 bases between. The CDR3 here is CASSAGSTGELFF. The CDR3 nucleotides read TGTGCCAGTAGTGCCGGGTCCACCGGGGAGCTGTTTTTT.

The genes are TRBV18 and TRBJ2-1; tentative D call: TRBD2 (6 bases). V shed 4 bases and J shed 12 bases, with 19 bases lying between them. This CDR3 has 14 amino acids. CDR1 KGHSH and CDR2 LQKENI come from the germline V gene. The CDR3: CASSHGTLLDRQFF. CDR3 DNA: TGTGCCAGCTCACACGGGACTTTACTCGACAGGCAGTTCTTC.

J is TRBJ1-2 and V is TRBV2; tentatively, D is TRBD1 (6 bases). Trimming removed 3 bases from V and 7 bases from J, with 12 bases in between. The CDR3 consists of 13 residues. CDR1 SNHLY and CDR2 FYNNEI come from the germline V gene. This chain's CDR3 is CASSDPRGFGYTF. The CDR3 DNA reads as TGTGCCAGCAGTGACCCCAGGGGCTTTGGCTACACCTTC.

The chain uses TRBV28 and TRBJ1-5; TRBD1 matches 7 bases. Per the germline V gene, CDR1 is MDHEN and CDR2 is SYDVKM. This CDR3 spans 12 amino acids. V was pared by 6 bases and J by 6 bases, with 2 bases of the junction left unmatched. CDR3: CASRTGIQPQHF. DNA of the CDR3: TGTGCCAGCAGGACAGGGATTCAGCCCCAGCATTTT.

The rearrangement uses TRBV28 and TRBJ2-3, with 8 positions matching TRBD2. V trimming: 5 bases; J trimming: 5 bases; junction bases outside the gene matches: 12. This CDR3 contains 16 residues. CDR1 is MDHEN, CDR2 SYDVKM, per germline. CDR3 region: CASSPFGTRGEDTQYF. DNA for the CDR3: TGTGCCAGCAGTCCTTTCGGGACTAGAGGTGAAGATACGCAGTATTTT.

The CDR3 DNA reads TGTGCCAGCAGCTTAATGAGGGCCGCCTACAATGAGCAGTTCTTC. This gives the protein CASSLMRAAYNEQFF. The gene calls are TRBV7-6 and TRBJ2-1, with a weak D call TRBD2 (5 bases). CDR3 size: 15 residues. The V and J ends lost 2 bases and 2 bases respectively, with 10 bases between them. Germline V CDR1 and CDR2: SGHVS, FNYEAQ.

The chain employs TRBV6-1 and TRBJ2-1; 11 nucleotides agree with TRBD2. Germline V gene data show CDR1 as MNHNS and CDR2 as SASEGT. Trimming cost V 9 bases and J 8 bases; bases outside gene matches: 9. The CDR3 is made up of 14 amino acids. The CDR3 bases are TGTGCCAGTCGAACTAGCGGGAGACTTCATGAGCAGTTCTTC. Translating it yields CASRTSGRLHEQFF.

This sequence joins TRBV28 and TRBJ1-6; no reliable D call. The CDR3 is 14 amino acids. Per germline, CDR1 MDHEN and CDR2 SYDVKM. The germline V and J ends were trimmed by 7 bases and 14 bases, with 21 bases remaining between them. The chain's CDR3 is CASTSGGHSGTLHF. CDR3 in DNA: TGTGCCAGCACCTCAGGAGGCCATAGCGGGACCCTCCACTTT.

This clone occurred a few times. The V call is TRBV10-3, the J call TRBJ2-5; D unresolved. This CDR3 has 12 residues. V lost 2 bases and J lost 5, with 6 bases in between. Germline V gene lookup returns CDR1 ENHRY and CDR2 SYGVKD. The CDR3 protein is CAISEPRETQYF. In DNA form, the CDR3 reads TGTGCCATCAGTGAGCCTCGGGAGACCCAGTACTTC.

V is TRBV11-2 and J is TRBJ2-1; D is undetermined. The CDR3 spans 16 residues. Between the trimmed V and J ends, which lost 6 bases and 0 bases, there was a span of 15 bases. Germline values: CDR1 SGHAT, CDR2 FQNNGV. The CDR3 loop reads CASSFTLEASYNEQFF. The CDR3 coding sequence is TGTGCCAGCAGTTTTACTTTAGAAGCCTCCTACAATGAGCAGTTCTTC.

CDR3 DNA: TGTGCCAGCAGTCCCCGGGACACCCCCTACGAGCAGTACTTC. Its translation: CASSPRDTPYEQYF. The genes are TRBV28 and TRBJ2-7; a possible D gene is TRBD1 (6 bases). Trimming shortened V by 5 bases and J by 2 bases, and 13 bases separated the two germline ends. The CDR3 runs to 14 residues. Germline V gives CDR1 MDHEN, CDR2 SYDVKM.

The rearrangement joins TRBV5-3 to TRBJ2-3, with 9 positions matching TRBD2. TRBV5-3 is an ORF for which the function is uncertain. V trimming: 2 bases; J trimming: 0 bases; junction bases outside the gene matches: 10. The CDR3 runs 18 residues. The CDR3 DNA reads TGTGCCAGAAGCTTCGTAGGACTAGCGCACGCTAGCACAGATACGCAGTATTTT. Its protein product is CARSFVGLAHASTDTQYF.

This clone has only a few counts. This sequence joins TRBV5-8 and TRBJ1-1, with D possibly TRBD1 on 5 matching bases. The CDR3 is 14 amino acids. The germline V gene has CDR1 SGHTS and CDR2 YDEGEE. Trimming took 3 bases from V and 3 from J, leaving 12 bases between them. CDR3 sequence (DNA): TGTGCCAGCAGCTGGGGCGGCAGAGACACTGAAGCTTTCTTT. Its translation is CASSWGGRDTEAFF.

The J gene is TRBJ2-1, the V gene TRBV19; 9 bases agree with TRBD1. Germline CDR1 is LNHDA and CDR2 is SQIVND (reference sequence). This CDR3 region has 15 residues. Unmatched junction bases numbered 7, after V lost 5 bases and J lost 5 bases. CDR3 sequence reads: CASSYVDRGNNEQFF. CDR3 bases: TGTGCCAGTAGTTACGTGGACAGGGGAAACAATGAGCAGTTCTTC.

The V and J genes are TRBV2 and TRBJ2-5; D is unclear. The J call may be in error: the DNA end matches TRBJ2-7 better. This CDR3 is built from 13 residues. CDR1 and CDR2 from the germline V gene are SNHLY and FYNNEI. CDR3 nucleotide sequence: TGTGCCAGCAGCCGCGAGAGCTCCTACGAGCAGTACTTC. It codes for CASSRESSYEQYF.

This clone was observed a few times. This rearrangement joins TRBV7-9 to TRBJ2-1; 11 bases match TRBD2. The CDR3 runs to 16 residues. The germline CDR1 and CDR2 sequences are SEHNR and FQNEAQ (reference sequence). Trimming at V came to 5 bases and at J to 7 bases, leaving 10 bases not matched to a gene. CDR3 DNA sequence: TGTGCCAGCAGCCCAACGACTAGCGGGACAGGGAATGAGCAGTTCTTC. Amino acid sequence: CASSPTTSGTGNEQFF.

This rearrangement joins TRBV28 to TRBJ2-5; no firm D call. V lost 6 bases and J lost 4, with 18 bases in between. The CDR3 contains 15 residues. The V gene's germline CDR1 is MDHEN and CDR2 SYDVKM. The CDR3 nucleotides are TGTGCCAGCAGCCATACGGTCCTTTCGGGAGAGACCCAGTACTTC. Translation: CASSHTVLSGETQYF.

The chain combines TRBV6-1 with TRBJ1-2; weak D call: TRBD1 (6 bases). In germline, CDR1 is MNHNS, CDR2 SASEGT. The CDR3 has 13 amino acids. V lost 4 bases and J 8 bases, leaving 14 bases between the germline ends. In nucleotides, the CDR3 is TGTGCCAGCAGTGTGTCACAGGGCGGCGGCTACACCTTC. Translating gives CASSVSQGGGYTF.

The rearrangement joins TRBV5-1 to TRBJ2-7, with TRBD1 identical over 11 bases. The trim removed 5 bases at V and 3 bases at J, leaving 4 bases unmatched. The CDR3 is made up of 14 amino acids. From germline, CDR1 is SGHRS and CDR2 YFSETQ. This CDR3 is CASRYGTGGYEQYF. CDR3 in DNA: TGCGCCAGCAGATACGGGACAGGGGGCTACGAGCAGTACTTC.

The chain employs TRBV28 and TRBJ2-6; TRBD1 aligns across 9 bases. Germline CDR1 reads MDHEN; CDR2 reads SYDVKM. V trimming: 6 bases; J trimming: 4 bases; junction bases outside the gene matches: 7. CDR3 length: 16 residues. The CDR3 reads CASSRHRGQGANVLTF. CDR3 sequence (DNA): TGTGCCAGCAGCCGCCACAGGGGGCAAGGGGCCAACGTCCTGACTTTC. Based on the CDR3 plus reference TRBV28 and TRBJ2-6, the full variable domain is DVKVTQSSRYLVKRTGEKVFLECVQDMDHENMFWYRQDPGLGLRLIYFSYDVKMKEKGDIPEGYSVSREKKERFSLILESASTNQTSMYLCASSRHRGQGANVLTFGAGSRLTVL.

The chain has TRBV28 and TRBJ1-2; TRBD1 is a possible D gene (5 bases). Deletions cut 11 bases from V and 7 bases from J, with 14 bases between. The V gene's germline CDR1 is MDHEN and CDR2 SYDVKM. This CDR3 is built from 11 residues. CDR3 residues: CAGGGIAGYTF. CDR3 nucleotides: TGTGCCGGGGGGGGAATAGCTGGCTACACCTTC.